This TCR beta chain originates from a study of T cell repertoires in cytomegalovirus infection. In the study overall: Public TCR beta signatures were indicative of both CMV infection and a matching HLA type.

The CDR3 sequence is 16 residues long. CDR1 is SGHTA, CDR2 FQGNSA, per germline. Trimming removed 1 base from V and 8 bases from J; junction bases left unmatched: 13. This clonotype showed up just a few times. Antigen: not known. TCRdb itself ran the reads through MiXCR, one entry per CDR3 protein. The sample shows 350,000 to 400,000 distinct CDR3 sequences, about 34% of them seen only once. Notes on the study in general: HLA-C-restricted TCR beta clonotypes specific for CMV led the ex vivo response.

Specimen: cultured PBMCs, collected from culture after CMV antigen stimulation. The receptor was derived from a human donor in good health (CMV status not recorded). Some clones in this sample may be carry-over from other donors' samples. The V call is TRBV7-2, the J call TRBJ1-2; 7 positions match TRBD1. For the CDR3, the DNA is TGTGCCAGCAGCTTAGAGGGGGGCAGGGGGATAGACGGCTACACCTTC. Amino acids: CASSLEGGRGIDGYTF.